These T cell receptor beta chains were read from a single sample in a study of control samples from healthy donors and cancer patients. Profiling relied on immunoSEQ multiplex PCR, and the TCRdb table lists in-frame clones only, not all of them. The sample totals 150,000 to 200,000 clones. Sequenced input: blood. The receptors stem from a woman aged 25 to 39 in good health. The conserved cysteine and the conserved F or W are not part of the CDR3 here.

CDR3 protein: ASSSGPGQVN; CDR3 length: 10; V gene: TRBV6-6; J gene: TRBJ1-1
CDR3 protein: SVEGRHTGYT; CDR3 length: 10; V gene: TRBV29-1; J gene: TRBJ1-2
CDR3 protein: ASSKDRLVVSDNEQF; CDR3 length: 15; V gene: TRBV21-1; J gene: TRBJ2-1
CDR3 protein: ASSPPQEIGTDTQY; CDR3 length: 14; V gene: TRBV7-3; J gene: TRBJ2-3
CDR3 protein: ASSSPGEAGLDEKLF; CDR3 length: 15; V gene: TRBV28; J gene: TRBJ1-4
CDR3 protein: ASSMLPGTLYEQY; CDR3 length: 13; V gene: TRBV19; J gene: TRBJ2-7
CDR3 protein: ASSLSLYRQGDGYT; CDR3 length: 14; V gene: TRBV3-1/TRBV3-2; J gene: TRBJ1-2
CDR3 protein: ASMDKETGNTIY; CDR3 length: 12; V gene: TRBV28; J gene: TRBJ1-3
CDR3 protein: ASSLESNYGYT; CDR3 length: 11; V gene: TRBV5-1; J gene: TRBJ1-2
CDR3 protein: ASSQFQGGDTEAF; CDR3 length: 13; V gene: TRBV4-2; J gene: TRBJ1-1
CDR3 protein: ASSVAGGTHTDTQY; CDR3 length: 14; V gene: TRBV9; J gene: TRBJ2-3
CDR3 protein: ASSLVGSIAKNIQY; CDR3 length: 14; V gene: TRBV5-1; J gene: TRBJ2-4
CDR3 protein: ASSSPGQAASYEQY; CDR3 length: 14; V gene: TRBV28; J gene: TRBJ2-7
CDR3 protein: ASTAGQGPYGYT; CDR3 length: 12; V gene: TRBV6-5; J gene: TRBJ1-2
CDR3 protein: ASSLTGASNYGYT; CDR3 length: 13; V gene: TRBV5-1; J gene: TRBJ1-2
CDR3 protein: ASSYVTSGGDEQF; CDR3 length: 13; V gene: TRBV6-2/TRBV6-3; J gene: TRBJ2-1
CDR3 protein: ASSIGTEMNTEAF; CDR3 length: 13; V gene: TRBV19; J gene: TRBJ1-1
CDR3 protein: ASSFVRNTEAF; CDR3 length: 11; V gene: TRBV5-1; J gene: TRBJ1-1
CDR3 protein: ASSVPGPRGWRTNEKLF; CDR3 length: 17; V gene: TRBV2; J gene: TRBJ1-4
CDR3 protein: ASRRGVFSTDTQY; CDR3 length: 13; V gene: TRBV5-1; J gene: TRBJ2-3
CDR3 protein: ASSLEGTARSSYNSPLH; CDR3 length: 17; V gene: TRBV5-5; J gene: TRBJ1-6
CDR3 protein: ASSPTGAETQY; CDR3 length: 11; V gene: TRBV18; J gene: TRBJ2-5
CDR3 protein: ASRGTGGSVYGYT; CDR3 length: 13; V gene: TRBV27; J gene: TRBJ1-2
CDR3 protein: ASSYVRGRGNQPQH; CDR3 length: 14; V gene: TRBV6-2/TRBV6-3; J gene: TRBJ1-5
CDR3 protein: ASSERRGSPLH; CDR3 length: 11; V gene: TRBV6-1; J gene: TRBJ1-6
CDR3 protein: ASSLTWDTEAF; CDR3 length: 11; V gene: TRBV5-1; J gene: TRBJ1-1
CDR3 protein: ASKESGGAYNEQF; CDR3 length: 13; V gene: TRBV5-1; J gene: TRBJ2-1
CDR3 protein: ASSYSGVNTGELF; CDR3 length: 13; V gene: TRBV6-6; J gene: TRBJ2-2
CDR3 protein: ASLGAREDEQF; CDR3 length: 11; V gene: TRBV12-3/TRBV12-4; J gene: TRBJ2-1